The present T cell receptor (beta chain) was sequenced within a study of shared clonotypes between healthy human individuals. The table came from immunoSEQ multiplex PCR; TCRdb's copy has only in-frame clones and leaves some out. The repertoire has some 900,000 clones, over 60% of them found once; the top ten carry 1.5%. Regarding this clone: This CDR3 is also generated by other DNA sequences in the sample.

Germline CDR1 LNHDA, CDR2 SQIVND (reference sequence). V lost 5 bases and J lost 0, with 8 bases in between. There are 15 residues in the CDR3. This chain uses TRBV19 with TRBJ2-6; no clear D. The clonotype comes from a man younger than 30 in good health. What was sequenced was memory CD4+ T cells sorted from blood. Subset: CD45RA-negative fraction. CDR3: CASSSDSSGANVLTF. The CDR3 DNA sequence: TGTGCCAGTAGTTCGGATAGCTCTGGGGCCAACGTCCTGACTTTC. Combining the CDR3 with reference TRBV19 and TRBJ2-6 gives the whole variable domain DGGITQSPKYLFRKEGQNVTLSCEQNLNHDAMYWYRQDPGQGLRLIYYSQIVNDFQKGDIAEGYSVSREKKESFPLTVTSAQKNPTAFYLCASSSDSSGANVLTFGAGSRLTVL.